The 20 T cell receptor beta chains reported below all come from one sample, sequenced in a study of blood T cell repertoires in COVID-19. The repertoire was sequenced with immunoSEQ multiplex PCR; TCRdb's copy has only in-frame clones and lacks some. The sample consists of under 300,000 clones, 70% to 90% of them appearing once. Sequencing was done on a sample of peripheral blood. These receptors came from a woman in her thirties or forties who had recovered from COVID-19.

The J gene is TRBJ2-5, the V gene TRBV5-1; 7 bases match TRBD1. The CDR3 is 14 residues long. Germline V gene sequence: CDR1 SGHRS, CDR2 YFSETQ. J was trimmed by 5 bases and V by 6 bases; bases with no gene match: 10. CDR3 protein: CASTRQGGWETQYF. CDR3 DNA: TGCGCCAGCACCAGACAGGGCGGGTGGGAGACCCAGTACTTC.

CDR3 DNA: TGTGCCAGTAGTATCAGGGGTCTAGCGGGAGGACGGGAGACCCAGTACTTC. It specifies CASSIRGLAGGRETQYF. V gene TRBV19 combines with J gene TRBJ2-5, with TRBD2 matching over 11 bases. V trimming: 3 bases; J trimming: 5 bases; junction bases outside the gene matches: 11. This CDR3 contains 17 residues. The germline CDR1 and CDR2 sequences are LNHDA and SQIVND (reference sequence).

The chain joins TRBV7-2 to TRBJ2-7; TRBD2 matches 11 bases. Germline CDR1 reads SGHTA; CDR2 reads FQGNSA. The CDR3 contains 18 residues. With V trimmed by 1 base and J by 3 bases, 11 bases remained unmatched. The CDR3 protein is CASSLVSSGRSSNYEQYF. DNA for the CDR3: TGTGCCAGCAGCTTAGTTTCTAGCGGGAGGTCCTCCAACTACGAGCAGTACTTC.

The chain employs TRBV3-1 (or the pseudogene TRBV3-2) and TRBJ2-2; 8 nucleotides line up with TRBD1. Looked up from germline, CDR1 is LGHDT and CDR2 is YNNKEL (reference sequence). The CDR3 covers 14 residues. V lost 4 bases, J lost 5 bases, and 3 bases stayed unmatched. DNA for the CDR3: TGTGCCAGCAGCCCGCGACAGGGGACCGGGGAGCTGTTTTTT. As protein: CASSPRQGTGELFF.

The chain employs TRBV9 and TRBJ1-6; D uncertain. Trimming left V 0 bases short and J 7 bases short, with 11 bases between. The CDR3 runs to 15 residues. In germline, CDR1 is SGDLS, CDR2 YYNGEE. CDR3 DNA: TGTGCCAGCAGCGTAGGGAGTGTTCTCAATTCACCCCTCCACTTT. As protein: CASSVGSVLNSPLHF.

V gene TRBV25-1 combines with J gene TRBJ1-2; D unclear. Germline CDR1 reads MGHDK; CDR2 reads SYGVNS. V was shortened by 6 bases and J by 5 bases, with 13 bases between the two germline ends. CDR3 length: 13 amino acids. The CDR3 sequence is CASRRERPYGYTF. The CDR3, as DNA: TGTGCCAGCAGGAGGGAGAGGCCGTATGGCTACACCTTC.

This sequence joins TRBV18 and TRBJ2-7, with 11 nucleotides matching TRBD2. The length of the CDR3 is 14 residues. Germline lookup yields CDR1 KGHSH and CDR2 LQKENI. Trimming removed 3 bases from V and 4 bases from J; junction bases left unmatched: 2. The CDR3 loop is CASSPGLAAYEQYF. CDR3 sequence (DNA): TGTGCCAGCTCACCGGGACTAGCGGCATACGAGCAGTACTTC.

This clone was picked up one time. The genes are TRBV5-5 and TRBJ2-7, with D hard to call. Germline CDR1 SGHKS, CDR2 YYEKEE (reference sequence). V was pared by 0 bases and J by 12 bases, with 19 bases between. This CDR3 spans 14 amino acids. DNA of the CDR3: TGTGCCAGCAGCTTGGGGCAGTCCTCCTCCCTCGCGTACTTC. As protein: CASSLGQSSSLAYF.

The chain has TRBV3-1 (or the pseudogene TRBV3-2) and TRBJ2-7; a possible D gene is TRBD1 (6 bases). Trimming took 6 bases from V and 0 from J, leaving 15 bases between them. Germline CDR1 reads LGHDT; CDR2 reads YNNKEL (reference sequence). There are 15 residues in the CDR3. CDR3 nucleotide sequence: TGTGCCAGCAGTCTGGACAGCGATCCCTCCTACGAGCAGTACTTC. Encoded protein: CASSLDSDPSYEQYF.

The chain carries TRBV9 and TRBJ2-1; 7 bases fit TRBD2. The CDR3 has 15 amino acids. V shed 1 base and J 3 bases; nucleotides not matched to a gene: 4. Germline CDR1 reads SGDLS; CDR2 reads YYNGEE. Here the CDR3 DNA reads TGTGCCAGCAGCGTAAGGGACTATCACTACAATGAGCAGTTCTTC. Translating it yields CASSVRDYHYNEQFF.

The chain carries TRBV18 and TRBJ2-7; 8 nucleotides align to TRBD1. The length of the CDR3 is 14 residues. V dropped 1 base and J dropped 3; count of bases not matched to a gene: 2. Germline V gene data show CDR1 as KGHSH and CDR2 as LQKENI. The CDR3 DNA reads TGTGCCAGCTCACCACAAGGACAGGGCTACGAGCAGTACTTC. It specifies CASSPQGQGYEQYF.

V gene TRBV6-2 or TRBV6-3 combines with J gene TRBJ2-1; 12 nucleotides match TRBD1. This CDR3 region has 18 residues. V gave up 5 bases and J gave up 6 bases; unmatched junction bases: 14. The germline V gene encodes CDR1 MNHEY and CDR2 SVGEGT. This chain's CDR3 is CASSDPGTGGLGSNEQFF. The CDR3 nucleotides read TGTGCCAGCAGTGATCCCGGGACAGGGGGCTTGGGGAGCAATGAGCAGTTCTTC.

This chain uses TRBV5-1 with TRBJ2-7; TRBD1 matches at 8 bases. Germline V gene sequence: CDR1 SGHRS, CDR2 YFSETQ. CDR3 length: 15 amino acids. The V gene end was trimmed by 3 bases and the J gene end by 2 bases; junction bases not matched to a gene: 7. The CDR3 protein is CASSSGAQGAYEQYF. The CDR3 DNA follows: TGCGCCAGCAGCTCGGGTGCACAGGGGGCCTACGAGCAGTACTTC.

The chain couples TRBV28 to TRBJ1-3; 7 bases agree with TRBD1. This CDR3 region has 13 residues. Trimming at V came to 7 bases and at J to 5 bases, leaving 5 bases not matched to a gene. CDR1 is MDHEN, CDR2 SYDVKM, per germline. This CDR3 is CASIDRARNTIYF. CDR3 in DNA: TGTGCCAGCATTGACAGGGCGAGAAACACCATATATTTT.

The CDR3 DNA follows: TGTGCCAGCAGCACCACTTTGGGGATCGACAGGGGGCAAGAGACCCAGTACTTC. Amino acids: CASSTTLGIDRGQETQYF. The V and J genes are TRBV28 and TRBJ2-5; 9 bases fit TRBD1. This CDR3 contains 18 residues. Looked up from germline, CDR1 is MDHEN and CDR2 is SYDVKM. Trimming cost V 6 bases and J 2 bases; bases outside gene matches: 16.

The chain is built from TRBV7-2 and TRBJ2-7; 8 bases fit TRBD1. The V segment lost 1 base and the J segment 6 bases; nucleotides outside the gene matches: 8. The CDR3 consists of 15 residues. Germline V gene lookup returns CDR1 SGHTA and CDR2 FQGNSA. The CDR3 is CASSLGPQGAGEQYF. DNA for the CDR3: TGTGCCAGCAGCTTAGGACCGCAGGGGGCAGGCGAGCAGTACTTC.

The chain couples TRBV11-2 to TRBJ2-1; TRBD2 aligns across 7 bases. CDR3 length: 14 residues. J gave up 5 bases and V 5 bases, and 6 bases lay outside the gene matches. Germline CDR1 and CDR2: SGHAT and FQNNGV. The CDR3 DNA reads TGTGCCAGCAGCCGAGAGACTAGCAACAATGAGCAGTTCTTC. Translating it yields CASSRETSNNEQFF.

The CDR3 is CASSPRGGRSGYEQYF. For the CDR3, the DNA is TGTGCCAGCAGCCCCCGCGGGGGGAGGAGCGGATACGAGCAGTACTTC. The chain joins TRBV13 to TRBJ2-7; the match to TRBD2 covers 8 bases. In germline, CDR1 is PRHDT, CDR2 FYEKMQ (reference sequence). Trimming at V came to 5 bases and at J to 4 bases, leaving 13 bases not matched to a gene. The CDR3 runs 16 residues.

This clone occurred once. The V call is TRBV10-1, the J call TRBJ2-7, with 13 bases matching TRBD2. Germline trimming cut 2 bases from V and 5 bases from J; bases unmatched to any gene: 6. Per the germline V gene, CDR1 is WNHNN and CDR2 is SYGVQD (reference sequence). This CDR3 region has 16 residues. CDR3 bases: TGCGCCAGCAGTGAGCTTGGGACTAGCGGGACGAACGAGCAGTACTTC. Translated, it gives CASSELGTSGTNEQYF.

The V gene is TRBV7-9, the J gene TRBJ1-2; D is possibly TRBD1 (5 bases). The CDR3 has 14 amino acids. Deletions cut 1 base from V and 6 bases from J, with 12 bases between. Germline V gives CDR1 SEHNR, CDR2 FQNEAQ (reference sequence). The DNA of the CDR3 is TGTGCCAGCAGCTTAGACAGGAGAGAGGATGGCTACACCTTC. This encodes CASSLDRREDGYTF.